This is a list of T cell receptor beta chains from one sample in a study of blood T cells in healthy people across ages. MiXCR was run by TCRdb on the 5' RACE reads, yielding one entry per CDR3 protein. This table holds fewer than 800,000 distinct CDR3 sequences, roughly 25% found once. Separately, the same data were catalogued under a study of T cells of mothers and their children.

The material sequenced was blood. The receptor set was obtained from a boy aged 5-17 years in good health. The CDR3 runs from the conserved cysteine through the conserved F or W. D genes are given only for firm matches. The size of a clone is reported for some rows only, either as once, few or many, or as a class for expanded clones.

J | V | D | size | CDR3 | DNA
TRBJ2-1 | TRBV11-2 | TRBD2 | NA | CASSLQMRGGKNEQFF | TGTGCCAGCAGCTTACAGATGCGGGGGGGCAAGAATGAGCAGTTCTTC
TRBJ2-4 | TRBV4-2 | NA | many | CASSQDVNIQYF | TGTGCCAGCAGCCAAGATGTAAACATTCAGTACTTC
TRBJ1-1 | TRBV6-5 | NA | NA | CASSKLGSAEAFF | TGTGCCAGCAGTAAACTGGGGTCGGCTGAAGCTTTCTTT
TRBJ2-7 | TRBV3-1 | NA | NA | CASSHTDSYEQYF | TGTGCCAGCAGCCACACGGACTCCTACGAGCAGTACTTC
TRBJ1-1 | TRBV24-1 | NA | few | CATSGAGSHTEAFF | TGTGCCACCAGTGGGGCAGGGTCGCACACTGAAGCTTTCTTT
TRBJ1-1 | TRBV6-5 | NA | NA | CASSYSGWNTEAFF | TGTGCCAGCAGTTACTCAGGGTGGAACACTGAAGCTTTCTTT
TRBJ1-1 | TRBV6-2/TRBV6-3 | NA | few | CASSRPTQAPLGGEAFF | TGTGCCAGCAGTCGGCCCACACAGGCCCCCCTCGGGGGTGAAGCTTTCTTT
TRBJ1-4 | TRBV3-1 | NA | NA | CASSQPRQNEKLFF | TGTGCCAGCAGCCAACCCCGACAGAATGAAAAACTGTTTTTT
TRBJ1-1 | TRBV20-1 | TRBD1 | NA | CSARGTGNTEAFF | TGCAGTGCTAGGGGGACAGGGAACACTGAAGCTTTCTTT
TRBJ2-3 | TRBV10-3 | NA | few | CAISESQNTDTQYF | TGTGCCATCAGTGAGTCGCAGAACACAGATACGCAGTATTTT
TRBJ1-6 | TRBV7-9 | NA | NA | CASSPPISPLHF | TGTGCCAGCAGCCCTCCCATTTCACCCCTCCACTTT
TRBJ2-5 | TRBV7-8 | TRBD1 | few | CASSFTGTGRRETQYF | TGTGCCAGCAGCTTCACCGGGACAGGGAGGCGCGAGACCCAGTACTTC
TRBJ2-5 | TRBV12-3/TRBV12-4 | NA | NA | CASSLRPKETQYF | TGTGCCAGCAGTTTGAGGCCGAAGGAGACCCAGTACTTC
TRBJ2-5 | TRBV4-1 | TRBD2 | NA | CASSRLAGFQETQYF | TGCGCCAGCAGCCGCCTAGCGGGGTTCCAAGAGACCCAGTACTTC
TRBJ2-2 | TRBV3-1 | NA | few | CASSQVAGSPEEVPGELFF | TGTGCCAGCAGCCAAGTCGCAGGGTCGCCGGAAGAGGTTCCCGGGGAGCTGTTTTTT
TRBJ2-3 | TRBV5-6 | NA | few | CASSSKAGPDTQYF | TGTGCCAGCAGCTCAAAGGCAGGACCAGATACGCAGTATTTT
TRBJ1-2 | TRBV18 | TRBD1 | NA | CASSPGQGTNYGYTF | TGTGCCAGCTCACCGGGACAGGGGACTAACTATGGCTACACCTTC
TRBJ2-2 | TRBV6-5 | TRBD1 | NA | CASRRGTGGLTGELFF | TGTGCCAGCAGACGCGGGACAGGGGGCTTGACCGGGGAGCTGTTTTTT
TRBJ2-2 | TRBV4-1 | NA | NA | CATSDENTGELFF | TGCGCCACCTCCGATGAGAACACCGGGGAGCTGTTTTTT
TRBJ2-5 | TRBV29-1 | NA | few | CSVEGEYQETQYF | TGCAGCGTTGAAGGGGAGTACCAAGAGACCCAGTACTTC
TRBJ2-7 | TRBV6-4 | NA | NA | CASSWPPERGPYEQYF | TGTGCCAGCAGTTGGCCGCCGGAAAGAGGCCCCTACGAGCAGTACTTC
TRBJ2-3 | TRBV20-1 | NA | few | CSAPRPGSGDTQYF | TGCAGTGCTCCACGCCCGGGTTCGGGAGATACGCAGTATTTT
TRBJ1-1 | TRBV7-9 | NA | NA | CASSLPHTNTEAFF | TGTGCCAGCAGCTTACCACATACTAACACTGAAGCTTTCTTT
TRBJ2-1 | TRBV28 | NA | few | CASSHNGRWNEQFF | TGTGCCAGCAGTCACAATGGACGGTGGAATGAGCAGTTCTTC
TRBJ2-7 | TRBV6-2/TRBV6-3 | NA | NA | CASSYDPLGSYEQYF | TGTGCCAGCAGTTACGACCCACTTGGCTCCTACGAGCAGTACTTC
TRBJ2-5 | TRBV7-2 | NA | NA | CASSSAYRASSRGETQYF | TGTGCCAGCAGCTCCGCCTATCGGGCTTCTTCGCGCGGAGAGACCCAGTACTTC
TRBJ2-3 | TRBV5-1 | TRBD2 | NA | CASSLVSGHTDTQYF | TGCGCCAGCAGCTTGGTTAGCGGGCACACAGATACGCAGTATTTT